A single sample is the source of the 5 T cell receptor beta chains below, sequenced in a study of OX40 agonist ivuxolimab in advanced cancers. The method was immunoSEQ multiplex PCR; TCRdb's version includes in-frame clones alone and lacks a portion of them. The profile shows 100,000 or so clones, 80% to 95% of them singletons. The sequencing here drew on CD4+ or CD8+ T cells sorted from blood, taken in a trial of the OX40 agonist ivuxolimab. The origin of the receptors is an adult with an advanced solid tumor such as melanoma, head and neck, liver or kidney cancer.

The rearrangement links TRBV30 to TRBJ2-7; D is perhaps TRBD1 or TRBD2 (6 bases each). Germline V gene lookup returns CDR1 GTSNPN and CDR2 SVGIG (reference sequence). CDR3 length equals 12 residues. Trimming removed 5 bases at V and 6 bases at J, with 14 bases between. CDR3 sequence (DNA): TGTGCCTGGTCCCGAGGGGGAGGCGAGCAGTACTTC. Amino acids: CAWSRGGGEQYF.

The V call is TRBV5-6, the J call TRBJ1-1, with D tentatively TRBD1 (5 bases). Germline V gene lookup returns CDR1 SGHDT and CDR2 YYEEEE. V lost 4 bases and J 10 bases, leaving 14 bases between the germline ends. The CDR3 is made up of 12 amino acids. DNA of the CDR3: TGTGCCAGCAGCCGAGGGGCCCCCAGAGCTTTCTTT. Translated, it gives CASSRGAPRAFF.

The chain joins TRBV15 to TRBJ1-1; maybe TRBD1 (5 bases). V lost 0 bases, J lost 5 bases, and 16 bases lay in between. Germline lookup yields CDR1 LNHNV and CDR2 YYDKDF (reference sequence). This CDR3 has 16 residues. Here the CDR3 DNA reads TGTGCCACCAGCAGAGATCGATCAGGGACGAAAACTGAAGCTTTCTTT. This codes for CATSRDRSGTKTEAFF.

The chain is built from TRBV5-1 and TRBJ1-2, with TRBD1 matching over 9 bases. In germline, CDR1 is SGHRS, CDR2 YFSETQ. J lost 2 bases, V lost 4 bases, and 12 bases had no gene match. The CDR3 covers 17 residues. CDR3 sequence reads: CASSAYGQGRTNYGYTF. The CDR3 bases are TGCGCCAGCAGCGCCTACGGACAGGGGAGGACGAACTATGGCTACACCTTC.

The chain is built from TRBV30 and TRBJ2-1; D call uncertain. Germline assignment: CDR1 GTSNPN and CDR2 SVGIG (reference sequence). CDR3 length: 11 residues. V lost 2 bases to trimming and J lost 8 bases, with 7 bases between them. CDR3 nucleotides: TGTGCCTGGAGTCTCATCGATGAGCAGTTCTTC. It translates to CAWSLIDEQFF.